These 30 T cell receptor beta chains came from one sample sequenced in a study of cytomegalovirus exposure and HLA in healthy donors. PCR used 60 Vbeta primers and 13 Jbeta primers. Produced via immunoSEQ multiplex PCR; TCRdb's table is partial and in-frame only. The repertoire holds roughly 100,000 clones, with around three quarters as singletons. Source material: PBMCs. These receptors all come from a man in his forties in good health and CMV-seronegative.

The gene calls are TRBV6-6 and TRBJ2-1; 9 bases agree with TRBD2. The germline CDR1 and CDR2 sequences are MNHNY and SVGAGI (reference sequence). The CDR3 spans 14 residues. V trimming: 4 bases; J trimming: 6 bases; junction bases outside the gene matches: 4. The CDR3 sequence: CASSFSGGSNEQFF. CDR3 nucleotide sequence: TGTGCCAGCAGTTTCAGCGGGGGGTCCAATGAGCAGTTCTTC.

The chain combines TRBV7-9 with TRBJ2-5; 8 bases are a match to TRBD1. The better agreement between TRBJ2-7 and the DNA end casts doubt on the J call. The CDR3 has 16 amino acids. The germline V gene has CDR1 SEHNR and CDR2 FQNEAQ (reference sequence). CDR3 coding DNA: TGTGCCAGCAGCCGCAGTCTGGACAGGGCTTTTTACGAGCAGTACTTC. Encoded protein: CASSRSLDRAFYEQYF.

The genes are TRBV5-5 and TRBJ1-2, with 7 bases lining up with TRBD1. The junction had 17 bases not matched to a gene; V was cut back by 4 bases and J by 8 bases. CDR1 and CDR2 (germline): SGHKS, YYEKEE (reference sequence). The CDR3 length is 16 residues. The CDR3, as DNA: TGTGCCAGCAGCCCGAGTCCGGGACAGCCTTCGGGAGGCTACACCTTC. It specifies CASSPSPGQPSGGYTF. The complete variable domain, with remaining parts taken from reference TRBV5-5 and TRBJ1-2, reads DAGVTQSPTHLIKTRGQQVTLRCSPISGHKSVSWYQQVLGQGPQFIFQYYEKEERGRGNFPDRFSARQFPNYSSELNVNALLLGDSALYLCASSPSPGQPSGGYTFGSGTRLTVV.

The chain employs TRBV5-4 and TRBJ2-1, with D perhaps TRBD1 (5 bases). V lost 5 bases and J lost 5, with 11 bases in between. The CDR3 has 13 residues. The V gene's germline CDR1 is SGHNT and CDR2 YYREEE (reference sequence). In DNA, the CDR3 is TGTGCCAGCAGACGAGACAGTCACAATGAGCAGTTCTTC. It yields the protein CASRRDSHNEQFF.

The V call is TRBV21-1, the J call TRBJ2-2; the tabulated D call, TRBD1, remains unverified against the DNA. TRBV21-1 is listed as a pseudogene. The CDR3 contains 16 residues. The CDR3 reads CASSSRDRVNTGELFF. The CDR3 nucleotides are TGTGCCAGCAGCAGCCGGGACAGGGTGAACACCGGGGAGCTGTTTTTT.

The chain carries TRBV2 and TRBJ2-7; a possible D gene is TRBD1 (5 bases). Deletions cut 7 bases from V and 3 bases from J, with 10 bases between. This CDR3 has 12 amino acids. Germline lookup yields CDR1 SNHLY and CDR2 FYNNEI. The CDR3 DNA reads TGTGCCAGCATGACAGAAAGCTACGAGCAGTACTTC. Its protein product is CASMTESYEQYF.

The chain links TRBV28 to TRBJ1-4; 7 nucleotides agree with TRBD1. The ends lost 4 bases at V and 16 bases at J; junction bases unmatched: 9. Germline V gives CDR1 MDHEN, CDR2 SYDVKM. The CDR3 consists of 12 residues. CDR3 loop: CASSSGQLGPFF. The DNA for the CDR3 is TGTGCCAGCAGTTCGGGACAGCTCGGGCCGTTTTTT.

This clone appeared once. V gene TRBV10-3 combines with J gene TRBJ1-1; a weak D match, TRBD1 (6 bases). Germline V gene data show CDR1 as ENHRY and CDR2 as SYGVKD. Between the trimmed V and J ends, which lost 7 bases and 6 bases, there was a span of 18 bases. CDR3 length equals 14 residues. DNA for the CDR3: TGTGCCATCAAGCGGGGGCCGGGTGTCGCTGAAGCTTTCTTT. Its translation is CAIKRGPGVAEAFF.

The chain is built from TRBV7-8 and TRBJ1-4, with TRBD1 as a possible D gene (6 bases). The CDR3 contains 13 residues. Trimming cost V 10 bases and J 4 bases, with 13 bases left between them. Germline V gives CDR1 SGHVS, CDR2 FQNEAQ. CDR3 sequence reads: CAIQDSFNEKLFF. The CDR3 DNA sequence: TGTGCCATCCAGGACAGCTTTAATGAAAAACTGTTTTTT.

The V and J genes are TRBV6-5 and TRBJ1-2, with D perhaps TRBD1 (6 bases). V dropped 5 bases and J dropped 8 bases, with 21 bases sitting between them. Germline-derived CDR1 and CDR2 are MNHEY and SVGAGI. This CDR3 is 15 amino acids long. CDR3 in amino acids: CASSQQGVGLSGYTF. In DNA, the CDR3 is TGTGCCAGCAGTCAACAGGGAGTGGGTTTGAGCGGCTACACCTTC.

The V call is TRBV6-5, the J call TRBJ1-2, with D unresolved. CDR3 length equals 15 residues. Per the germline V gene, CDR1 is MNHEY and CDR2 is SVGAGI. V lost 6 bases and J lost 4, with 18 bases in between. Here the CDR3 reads CASSTPKGRSYGYTF. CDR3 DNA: TGTGCCAGCAGCACACCTAAAGGGAGGAGCTATGGCTACACCTTC.

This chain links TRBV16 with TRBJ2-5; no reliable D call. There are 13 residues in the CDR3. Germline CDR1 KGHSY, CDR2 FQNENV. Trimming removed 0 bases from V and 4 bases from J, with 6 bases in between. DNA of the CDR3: TGTGCCAGCAGCCAATCAAAACTAGAGACCCAGTACTTC. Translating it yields CASSQSKLETQYF.

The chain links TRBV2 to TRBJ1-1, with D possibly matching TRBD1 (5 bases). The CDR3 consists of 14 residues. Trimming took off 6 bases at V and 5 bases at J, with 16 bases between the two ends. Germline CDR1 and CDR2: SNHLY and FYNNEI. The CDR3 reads CASRTRGGETEAFF. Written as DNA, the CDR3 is TGTGCCAGCAGGACCCGGGGGGGAGAGACTGAAGCTTTCTTT.

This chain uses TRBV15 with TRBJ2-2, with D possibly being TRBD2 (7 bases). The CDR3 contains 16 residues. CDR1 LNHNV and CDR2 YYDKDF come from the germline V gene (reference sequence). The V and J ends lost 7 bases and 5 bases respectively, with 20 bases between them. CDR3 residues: CATNPLGGGGTGELFF. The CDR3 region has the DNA TGTGCCACCAACCCCCTGGGGGGGGGCGGAACCGGGGAGCTGTTTTTT.

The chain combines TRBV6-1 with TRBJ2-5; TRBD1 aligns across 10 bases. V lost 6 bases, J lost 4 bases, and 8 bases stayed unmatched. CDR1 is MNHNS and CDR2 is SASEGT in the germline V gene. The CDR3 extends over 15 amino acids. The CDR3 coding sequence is TGTGCCAGCAGGAGGGGGAGGGACAGGGGAGAGACCCAGTACTTC. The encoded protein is CASRRGRDRGETQYF.

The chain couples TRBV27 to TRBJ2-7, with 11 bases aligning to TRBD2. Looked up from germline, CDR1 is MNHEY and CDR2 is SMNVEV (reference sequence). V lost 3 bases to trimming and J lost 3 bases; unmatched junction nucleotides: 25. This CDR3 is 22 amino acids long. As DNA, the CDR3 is TGTGCCAGCAGTTTCTCCCCCCCGGAATACGGATCCCTAGCGGGGGGCAGCTACGAGCAGTACTTC. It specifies CASSFSPPEYGSLAGGSYEQYF.

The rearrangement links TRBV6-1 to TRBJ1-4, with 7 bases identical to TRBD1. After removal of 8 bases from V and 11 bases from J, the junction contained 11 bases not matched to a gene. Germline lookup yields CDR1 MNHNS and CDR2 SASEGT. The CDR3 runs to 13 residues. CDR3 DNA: TGTGCCAGCTGCCGGGACAGTATGTGGAAACTGTTTTTT. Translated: CASCRDSMWKLFF.

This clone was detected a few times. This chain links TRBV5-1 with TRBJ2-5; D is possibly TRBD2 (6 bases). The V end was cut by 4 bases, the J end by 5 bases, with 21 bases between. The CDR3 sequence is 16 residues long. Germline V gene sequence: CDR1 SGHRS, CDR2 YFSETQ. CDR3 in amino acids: CASSAAGNGVRETQYF. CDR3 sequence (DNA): TGCGCCAGCAGCGCGGCGGGGAATGGGGTCCGGGAGACCCAGTACTTC.

The CDR3 loop reads CSVDTQGATDTQYF. CDR3 DNA sequence: TGCAGCGTGGATACGCAGGGGGCGACAGATACGCAGTATTTT. This chain uses TRBV29-1 with TRBJ2-3; 8 positions match TRBD1. CDR3 length equals 14 residues. With 6 bases clipped from V and 3 bases from J, the junction kept 8 bases outside the gene matches. CDR1 SQVTM and CDR2 ANQGSEA come from the germline V gene.

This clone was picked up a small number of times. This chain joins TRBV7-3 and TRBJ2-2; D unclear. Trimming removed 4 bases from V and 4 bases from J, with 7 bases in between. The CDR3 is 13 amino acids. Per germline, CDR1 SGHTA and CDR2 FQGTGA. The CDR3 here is CASSSQVTGELFF. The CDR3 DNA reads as TGTGCCAGCAGCTCCCAGGTCACCGGGGAGCTGTTTTTT.

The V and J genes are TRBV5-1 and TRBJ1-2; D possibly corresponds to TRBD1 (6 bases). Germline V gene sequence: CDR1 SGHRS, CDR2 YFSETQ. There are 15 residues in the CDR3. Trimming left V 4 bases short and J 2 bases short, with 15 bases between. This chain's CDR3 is CASSAGGEPNYGYTF. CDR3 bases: TGCGCCAGCAGCGCTGGGGGCGAACCGAACTATGGCTACACCTTC.

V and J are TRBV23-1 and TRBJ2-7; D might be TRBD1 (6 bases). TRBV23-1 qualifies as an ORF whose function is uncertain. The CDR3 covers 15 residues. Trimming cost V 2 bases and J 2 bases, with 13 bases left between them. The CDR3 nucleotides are TGCGCCAGCAGTCAACCCCGGACAGTAGCCTACGAGCAGTACGTC. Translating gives CASSQPRTVAYEQYV.

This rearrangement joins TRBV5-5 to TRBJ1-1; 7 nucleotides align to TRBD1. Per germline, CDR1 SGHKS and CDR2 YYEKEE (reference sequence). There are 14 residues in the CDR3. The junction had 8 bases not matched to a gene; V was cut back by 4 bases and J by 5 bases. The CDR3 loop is CASSPRDSRTEAFF. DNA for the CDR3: TGTGCCAGCAGCCCGCGGGACAGTCGGACTGAAGCTTTCTTT. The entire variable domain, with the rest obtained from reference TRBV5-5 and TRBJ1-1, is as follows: DAGVTQSPTHLIKTRGQQVTLRCSPISGHKSVSWYQQVLGQGPQFIFQYYEKEERGRGNFPDRFSARQFPNYSSELNVNALLLGDSALYLCASSPRDSRTEAFFGQGTRLTVV.

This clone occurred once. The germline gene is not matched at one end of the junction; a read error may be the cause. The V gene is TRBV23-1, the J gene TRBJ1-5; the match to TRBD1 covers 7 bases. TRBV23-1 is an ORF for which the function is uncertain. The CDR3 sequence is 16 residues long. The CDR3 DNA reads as TGCGCCAGCGGCCCAAACAGGGGCGCAGGAAATCAGTCCCAGCATTTT. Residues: CASGPNRGAGNQSQHF.

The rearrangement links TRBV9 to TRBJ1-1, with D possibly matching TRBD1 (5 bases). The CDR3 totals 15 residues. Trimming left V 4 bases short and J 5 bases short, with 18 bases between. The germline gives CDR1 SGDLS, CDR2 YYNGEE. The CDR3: CASSPQAGGLTEAFF. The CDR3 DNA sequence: TGTGCCAGCAGCCCCCAGGCGGGGGGTCTGACTGAAGCTTTCTTT. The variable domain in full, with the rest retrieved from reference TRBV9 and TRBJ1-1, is DSGVTQTPKHLITATGQRVTLRCSPRSGDLSVYWYQQSLDQGLQFLIQYYNGEERAKGNILERFSAQQFPDLHSELNLSSLELGDSALYFCASSPQAGGLTEAFFGQGTRLTVV.

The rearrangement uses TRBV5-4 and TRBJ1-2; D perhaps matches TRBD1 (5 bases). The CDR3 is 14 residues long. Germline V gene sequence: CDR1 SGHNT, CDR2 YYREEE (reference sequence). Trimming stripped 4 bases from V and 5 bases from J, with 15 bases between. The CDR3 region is CASSVTQGKYGYTF. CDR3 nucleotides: TGTGCCAGCAGCGTTACTCAGGGAAAATATGGCTACACCTTC.

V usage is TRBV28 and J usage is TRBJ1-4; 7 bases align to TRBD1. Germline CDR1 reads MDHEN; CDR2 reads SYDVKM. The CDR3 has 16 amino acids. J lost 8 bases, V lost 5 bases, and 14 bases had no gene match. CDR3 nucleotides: TGTGCCAGCAGTGGGACAGACGGGAGAGGTATAGAAAAACTGTTTTTT. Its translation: CASSGTDGRGIEKLFF.

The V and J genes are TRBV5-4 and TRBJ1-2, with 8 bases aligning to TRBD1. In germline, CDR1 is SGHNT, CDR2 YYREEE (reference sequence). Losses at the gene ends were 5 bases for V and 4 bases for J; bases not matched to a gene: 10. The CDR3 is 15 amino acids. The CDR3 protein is CASSTSTGGSYGYTF. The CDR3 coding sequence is TGTGCCAGCAGTACCTCAACAGGGGGTAGCTATGGCTACACCTTC.

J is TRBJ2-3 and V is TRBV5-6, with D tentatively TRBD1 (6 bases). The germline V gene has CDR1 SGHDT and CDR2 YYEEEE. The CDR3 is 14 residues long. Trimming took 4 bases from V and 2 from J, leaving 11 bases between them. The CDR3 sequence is CASSKDSITDTQYF. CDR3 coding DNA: TGTGCCAGCAGCAAGGACAGTATCACAGATACGCAGTATTTT. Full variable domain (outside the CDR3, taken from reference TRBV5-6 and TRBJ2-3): DAGVTQSPTHLIKTRGQQVTLRCSPKSGHDTVSWYQQALGQGPQFIFQYYEEEERQRGNFPDRFSGHQFPNYSSELNVNALLLGDSALYLCASSKDSITDTQYFGPGTRLTVL.

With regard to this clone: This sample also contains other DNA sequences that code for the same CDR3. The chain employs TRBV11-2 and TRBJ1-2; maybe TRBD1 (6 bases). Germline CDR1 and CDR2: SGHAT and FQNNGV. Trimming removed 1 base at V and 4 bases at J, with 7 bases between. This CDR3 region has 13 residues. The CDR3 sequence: CASSLAGVYGYTF. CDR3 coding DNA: TGTGCCAGCAGCTTAGCAGGGGTCTATGGCTACACCTTC. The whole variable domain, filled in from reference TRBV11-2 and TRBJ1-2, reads EAGVAQSPRYKIIEKRQSVAFWCNPISGHATLYWYQQILGQGPKLLIQFQNNGVVDDSQLPKDRFSAERLKGVDSTLKIQPAKLEDSAVYLCASSLAGVYGYTFGSGTRLTVV.